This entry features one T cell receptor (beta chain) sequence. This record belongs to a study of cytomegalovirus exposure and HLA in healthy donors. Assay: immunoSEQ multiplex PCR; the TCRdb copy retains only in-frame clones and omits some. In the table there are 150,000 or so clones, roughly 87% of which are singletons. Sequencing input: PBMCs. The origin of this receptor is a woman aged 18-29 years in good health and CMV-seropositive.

CDR3 sequence: CAWSLGLLSGNTIYF. In DNA, the CDR3 is TGTGCCTGGAGTCTGGGACTTCTTTCTGGAAACACCATATATTTT. The rearrangement links TRBV30 to TRBJ1-3; a weak D match, TRBD1 (5 bases). CDR3 length: 15 residues. Germline CDR1 reads GTSNPN; CDR2 reads SVGIG (reference sequence). Trimming shortened V by 2 bases and J by 1 base, and 12 bases separated the two germline ends.